This TCR beta chain was sequenced in a study of blood T cell repertoires in COVID-19. Original data processing: From reference gene primer amplification, estimates of nucleated cell counts were derived. Sequencing used immunoSEQ multiplex PCR; TCRdb keeps in-frame clones, though not all of them. V and J calls and clone size are as listed in that table; D and trimming were resolved from the DNA. Among some 240,000 clones listed, roughly 84% were seen once. Participant reports of clinical history set cohort assignment. Germline CDR1 LNHDA, CDR2 SQIVND (reference sequence). V dropped 3 bases and J dropped 8; count of bases not matched to a gene: 8. CDR3 size: 15 residues.

The J gene is TRBJ2-4, the V gene TRBV19, with TRBD1 identical over 9 bases. The TCR was taken from a woman between 45 and 65 years old who had been exposed to COVID-19. The sample was PBMCs or T cells enriched from blood (not recorded which). The CDR3 protein is CASSIVTGGMDIQYF. In DNA, the CDR3 is TGTGCCAGTAGTATCGTAACAGGGGGCATGGACATTCAGTACTTC.